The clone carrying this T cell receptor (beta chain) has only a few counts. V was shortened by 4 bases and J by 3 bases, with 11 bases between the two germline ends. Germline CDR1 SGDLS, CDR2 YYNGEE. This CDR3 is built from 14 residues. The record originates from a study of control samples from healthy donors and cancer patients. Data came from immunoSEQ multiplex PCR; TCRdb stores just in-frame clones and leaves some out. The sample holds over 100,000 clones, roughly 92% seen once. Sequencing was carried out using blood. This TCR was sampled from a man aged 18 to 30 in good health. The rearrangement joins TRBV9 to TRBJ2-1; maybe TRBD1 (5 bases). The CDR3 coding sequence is TGTGCCAGCAGCCCAGGGTCCTTCTACAATGAGCAGTTCTTC. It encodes CASSPGSFYNEQFF.